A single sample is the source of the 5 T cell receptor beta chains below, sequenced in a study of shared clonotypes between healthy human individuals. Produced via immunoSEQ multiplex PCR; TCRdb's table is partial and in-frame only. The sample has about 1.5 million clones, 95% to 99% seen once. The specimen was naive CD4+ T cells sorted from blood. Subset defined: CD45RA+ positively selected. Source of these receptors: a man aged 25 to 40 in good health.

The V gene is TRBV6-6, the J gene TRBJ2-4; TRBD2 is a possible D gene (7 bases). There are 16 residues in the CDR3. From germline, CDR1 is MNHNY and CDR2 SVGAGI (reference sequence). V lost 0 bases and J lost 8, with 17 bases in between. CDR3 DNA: TGTGCCAGCAGTTACTCCGGGGGGCGGGAGCGGGACATTCAGTACTTC. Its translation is CASSYSGGRERDIQYF.

The CDR3 sequence is CASSSTSRQETQYF. For the CDR3, the DNA is TGTGCCAGTTCGTCGACTAGTCGGCAAGAGACCCAGTACTTC. The V and J genes are TRBV10-3 and TRBJ2-5; D is perhaps TRBD2 (6 bases). With 10 bases removed from V and 2 bases from J, the gap between germline ends came to 17 bases. Germline assignment: CDR1 ENHRY and CDR2 SYGVKD. The CDR3 consists of 14 residues.

The CDR3 is CASSLRTSGYNEQFF. CDR3 DNA: TGTGCCAGCAGCTTAAGGACTAGCGGGTACAATGAGCAGTTCTTC. This chain connects TRBV7-3 to TRBJ2-1; TRBD2 aligns across 11 bases. CDR3 length: 15 amino acids. Germline V lookup: CDR1 SGHTA, CDR2 FQGTGA. V lost 1 base, J lost 4 bases, and 0 bases stayed unmatched.

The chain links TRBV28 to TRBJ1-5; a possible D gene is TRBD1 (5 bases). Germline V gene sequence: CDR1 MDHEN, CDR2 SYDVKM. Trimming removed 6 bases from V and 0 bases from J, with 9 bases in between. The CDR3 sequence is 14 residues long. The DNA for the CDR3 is TGTGCCAGCAGGGGGCGAAATAGCAATCAGCCCCAGCATTTT. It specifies CASRGRNSNQPQHF.

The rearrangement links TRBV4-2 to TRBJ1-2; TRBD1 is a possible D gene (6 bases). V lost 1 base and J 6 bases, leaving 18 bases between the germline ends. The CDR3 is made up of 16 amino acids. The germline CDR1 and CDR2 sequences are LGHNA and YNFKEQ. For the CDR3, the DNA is TGTGCCAGCAGCCAAGTCTGGCTGGGGGCTTCAGATGGCTACACCTTC. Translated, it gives CASSQVWLGASDGYTF.